A single TCR beta chain is shown here with its context. It lacks a known antigen. Per-base qualities were not stored, and no clone one base away is much larger. The data originate from a study of T cell changes during pregnancy in multiple sclerosis (dated by TCRdb to between 2017 and 2020). For context, the study as a whole: The study examined how the T cell repertoire changed over the course of pregnancy in women with multiple sclerosis.

The germline V gene sets CDR1 to SGHRS and CDR2 to YFSETQ. From cysteine to phenylalanine, the CDR3 is 16 amino acids long. Only CDR3 DNA remains: 48 bases, in frame from the first base. V sheds 4 bases and J sheds 3 bases, leaving 16 bases between their ends. The library was generated by the immunoSEQ multiplex PCR assay. TCRdb took this table from immuneACCESS and kept in-frame rearrangements with V and J called. Such tables lack part of the clones; where checked against another copy, unresolved V genes explain under half of the gap, and the rest is unexplained. The sample profile shows under 120,000 clones; roughly nine tenths of them were found once. The top ten hold less than 4.5% of the sample.

The TCR originated in a female donor with multiple sclerosis, enrolled in a pregnancy study. The sample consisted of peripheral blood, taken after pregnancy. The sequence is built from TRBV5-1 and TRBJ2-2; possibly the D gene is TRBD1, per 8 matching bases. DNA sequence: TGCGCCAGCAGCCCATTTACAGGGGGGGACACCGGGGAGCTGTTTTTT. Its protein is CASSPFTGGDTGELFF.